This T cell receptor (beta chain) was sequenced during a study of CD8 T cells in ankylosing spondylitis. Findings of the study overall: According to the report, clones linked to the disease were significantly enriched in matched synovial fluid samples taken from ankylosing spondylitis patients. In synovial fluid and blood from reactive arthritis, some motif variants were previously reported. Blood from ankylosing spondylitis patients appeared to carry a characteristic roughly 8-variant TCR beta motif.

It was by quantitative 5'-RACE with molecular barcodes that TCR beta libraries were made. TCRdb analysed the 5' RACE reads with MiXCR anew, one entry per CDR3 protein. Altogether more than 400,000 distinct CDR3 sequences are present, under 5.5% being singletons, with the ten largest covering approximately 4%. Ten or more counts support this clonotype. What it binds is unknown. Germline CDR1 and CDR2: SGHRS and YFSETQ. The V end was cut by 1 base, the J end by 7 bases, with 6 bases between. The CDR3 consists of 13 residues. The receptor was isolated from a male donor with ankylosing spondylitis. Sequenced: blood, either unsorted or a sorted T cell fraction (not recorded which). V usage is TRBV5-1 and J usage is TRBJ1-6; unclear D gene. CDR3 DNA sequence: TGCGCCAGCAGCTTGTCCGGGAATTCACCCCTCCACTTT. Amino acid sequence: CASSLSGNSPLHF.